Listed here are 20 T cell receptor beta chains from one sample, sequenced in a study of Tregs in tolerant kidney transplant recipients. Sequenced by immunoSEQ multiplex PCR; TCRdb stores in-frame clones only, minus some. The sample lists roughly 80,000 clones; 95% to 98% were seen once. Here the sequenced sample was CD4+ T cells from blood, taken before the transplant. These receptors were collected from a human donor who received a combined kidney and bone marrow transplant.

V and J are TRBV30 and TRBJ2-7; 12 nucleotides align to TRBD2. The CDR3 runs to 17 residues. Germline V lookup: CDR1 GTSNPN, CDR2 SVGIG (reference sequence). V was pared by 2 bases and J by 3 bases, with 11 bases of the junction left unmatched. This CDR3 reads CAWSRLAGVGGVYEQYF. As DNA, the CDR3 is TGTGCCTGGAGTAGACTAGCGGGAGTCGGGGGCGTCTACGAGCAGTACTTC.

The V gene is TRBV6-1, the J gene TRBJ2-7; maybe TRBD1 (5 bases). The V and J ends lost 9 bases and 1 base respectively, with 10 bases between them. The germline CDR1 and CDR2 sequences are MNHNS and SASEGT. The CDR3 totals 12 residues. The CDR3 reads CASTDTSYEQYF. The CDR3 DNA is TGTGCCAGTACGGACACTTCCTACGAGCAGTACTTC.

V and J are TRBV29-1 and TRBJ2-2; 12 bases map to TRBD1. V lost 1 base, J lost 5 bases, and 5 bases stayed unmatched. CDR1 is SQVTM, CDR2 ANQGSEA, per germline. The CDR3 runs to 16 residues. The CDR3 coding sequence is TGCAGCGTTGAAGTGATGGGACAGGGGGCGACCGGGGAGCTGTTTTTT. Translated: CSVEVMGQGATGELFF.

CDR3 coding DNA: TGTGCTAGTGGTTTGGAACTGATCCCAGATACGCAGTATTTT. It codes for CASGLELIPDTQYF. This chain links TRBV12-5 with TRBJ2-3; D gene uncertain. This CDR3 contains 14 residues. Germline CDR1 reads LGHNT; CDR2 reads FRNRAP. V was cut by 1 base and J by 4 bases, with 9 bases left in between.

The chain recombines TRBV12-1 with TRBJ2-3; the table's D call TRBD2 went unverified against the DNA. TRBV12-1 is tagged as a pseudogene. CDR3 length: 16 amino acids. CDR3 protein: CASSTYRDSPPDTQYF. CDR3 DNA: TGTGCCAGCAGCACCTACCGGGATTCCCCGCCAGATACGCAGTATTTT.

A single count supports this clone. This chain links TRBV7-9 with TRBJ1-1; 7 nucleotides line up with TRBD1. The CDR3 length is 17 residues. After removal of 5 bases from V and 2 bases from J, the junction contained 14 bases not matched to a gene. The germline V gene encodes CDR1 SEHNR and CDR2 FQNEAQ (reference sequence). The CDR3, as DNA: TGTGCCAGCAGCAGCGCTAGGGGGCAGCTGGGTAACACTGAAGCTTTCTTT. Protein sequence: CASSSARGQLGNTEAFF.

CDR3 nucleotides: TGTGCCAGCAGCCCCGGGCCCAGGGTAGAGACCCAGTACTTC. Amino acids: CASSPGPRVETQYF. The chain uses TRBV7-7 and TRBJ2-5; D perhaps matches TRBD1 (5 bases). The CDR3 sequence is 14 residues long. With 5 bases removed from V and 4 bases from J, the gap between germline ends came to 14 bases. Germline lookup yields CDR1 SSHAT and CDR2 FNYEAQ (reference sequence).

The rearrangement joins TRBV19 to TRBJ1-4, with TRBD1 matching over 10 bases. The CDR3 sequence is 15 residues long. Trimming at V came to 4 bases and at J to 7 bases, leaving 6 bases not matched to a gene. The germline CDR1 and CDR2 sequences are LNHDA and SQIVND (reference sequence). The CDR3 DNA sequence: TGTGCCAGTAGTACAGGGACAGGGGAAGCTGAAAAACTGTTTTTT. Amino acid sequence: CASSTGTGEAEKLFF.

V usage is TRBV7-8 and J usage is TRBJ2-7, with 8 positions matching TRBD2. Germline V gene data show CDR1 as SGHVS and CDR2 as FQNEAQ. The V gene end was trimmed by 3 bases and the J gene end by 0 bases; junction bases not matched to a gene: 1. The length of the CDR3 is 14 residues. The DNA for the CDR3 is TGTGCCAGCAGCTTTAGCGGGAACTCCTACGAGCAGTACTTC. Translating gives CASSFSGNSYEQYF.

The rearrangement uses TRBV6-5 and TRBJ2-5, with D perhaps TRBD2 (6 bases). Trimming stripped 4 bases from V and 2 bases from J, with 11 bases between. Germline lookup yields CDR1 MNHEY and CDR2 SVGAGI. The CDR3 sequence is 14 residues long. CDR3 coding DNA: TGTGCCAGCAGTTTTTCGACTAGGCAAGAGACCCAGTACTTC. Translation gives CASSFSTRQETQYF.

The sample holds one count of this clone. The rearrangement joins TRBV6-4 to TRBJ1-6, with 10 bases fitting TRBD1. Trimming cost V 4 bases and J 9 bases; bases outside gene matches: 0. The CDR3 length is 13 residues. Germline CDR1 reads MRHNA; CDR2 reads SNTAGT. The chain's CDR3 is CASSGTGGSPLHF. CDR3 bases: TGTGCCAGCAGTGGGACAGGGGGTTCACCCCTCCACTTT.

The V and J genes are TRBV5-5 and TRBJ2-5; the D gene is possibly TRBD1 (6 bases). Per germline, CDR1 SGHKS and CDR2 YYEKEE (reference sequence). This CDR3 has 13 amino acids. V lost 2 bases, J lost 3 bases, and 8 bases lay in between. CDR3 sequence reads: CASSLQGEETQYF. In nucleotides, the CDR3 is TGTGCCAGCAGCTTACAGGGTGAAGAGACCCAGTACTTC.

This chain links TRBV5-6 with TRBJ2-7; 12 nucleotides agree with TRBD2. The CDR3 has 16 amino acids. The germline V gene has CDR1 SGHDT and CDR2 YYEEEE. V lost 3 bases and J lost 0; bases outside the gene matches: 4. The CDR3 DNA sequence: TGTGCCAGCAGCTATAAGACTAGCGGGAGCTCCTACGAGCAGTACTTC. It encodes CASSYKTSGSSYEQYF.

The CDR3 DNA is TGTGCTAGTGCACCGGGACTCGTCACCCCCTTATCTTACACAGATACGCAGTATTTT. Translation gives CASAPGLVTPLSYTDTQYF. This rearrangement joins TRBV12-5 to TRBJ2-3; maybe TRBD2 (6 bases). Trimming left V 7 bases short and J 2 bases short, with 28 bases between. Germline-derived CDR1 and CDR2 are LGHNT and FRNRAP. CDR3 size: 19 residues.

The chain joins TRBV5-1 to TRBJ2-7, with D unresolved. The CDR3 extends over 12 amino acids. Between the trimmed V and J ends, which lost 6 bases and 0 bases, there was a span of 7 bases. Germline V lookup: CDR1 SGHRS, CDR2 YFSETQ. The CDR3 here is CASISDSYEQYF. The CDR3 DNA is TGCGCCAGCATCTCAGACTCCTACGAGCAGTACTTC.

The chain recombines TRBV13 with TRBJ2-5; 10 bases match TRBD2. V was pared by 3 bases and J by 2 bases, with 6 bases of the junction left unmatched. This CDR3 is built from 16 residues. The germline gives CDR1 PRHDT, CDR2 FYEKMQ (reference sequence). CDR3 sequence reads: CASSFTRTSGQETQYF. The CDR3 region has the DNA TGTGCCAGCAGCTTCACCCGGACTAGCGGACAAGAGACCCAGTACTTC.

The chain employs TRBV25-1 and TRBJ1-2; D is unresolved. Trimming removed 3 bases at V and 3 bases at J, with 8 bases between. Germline CDR1 is MGHDK and CDR2 is SYGVNS. CDR3 length equals 13 residues. CDR3 bases: TGTGCCAGCAGTGACGGGTTTGACTATGGCTACACCTTC. Its protein is CASSDGFDYGYTF.

The J gene is TRBJ2-6, the V gene TRBV12-5; a possible D gene is TRBD2 (6 bases). The length of the CDR3 is 14 residues. Trimming pared 6 bases from V and 4 bases from J, leaving 10 bases between. The germline V gene has CDR1 LGHNT and CDR2 FRNRAP. CDR3 protein: CASGKDYGANVLTF. The CDR3 nucleotides are TGTGCTAGTGGAAAGGACTACGGGGCCAACGTCCTGACTTTC.

The J gene is TRBJ2-2, the V gene TRBV5-4; a weak D match, TRBD1 (6 bases). Germline CDR1 is SGHNT and CDR2 is YYREEE (reference sequence). The CDR3 covers 15 residues. V lost 4 bases and J lost 7, with 17 bases in between. CDR3 bases: TGTGCCAGCAGCCCTGGACAGTATGGAGTCGGGGAGCTGTTTTTT. This encodes CASSPGQYGVGELFF.

Here the CDR3 reads CASRRIQSYEQYF. CDR3 coding DNA: TGTGCCAGCAGGAGAATACAGAGCTACGAGCAGTACTTC. This chain connects TRBV6-5 to TRBJ2-7; D is undetermined. The CDR3 is 13 residues long. V was trimmed by 6 bases and J by 3 bases, leaving 12 bases between them. From germline, CDR1 is MNHEY and CDR2 SVGAGI.